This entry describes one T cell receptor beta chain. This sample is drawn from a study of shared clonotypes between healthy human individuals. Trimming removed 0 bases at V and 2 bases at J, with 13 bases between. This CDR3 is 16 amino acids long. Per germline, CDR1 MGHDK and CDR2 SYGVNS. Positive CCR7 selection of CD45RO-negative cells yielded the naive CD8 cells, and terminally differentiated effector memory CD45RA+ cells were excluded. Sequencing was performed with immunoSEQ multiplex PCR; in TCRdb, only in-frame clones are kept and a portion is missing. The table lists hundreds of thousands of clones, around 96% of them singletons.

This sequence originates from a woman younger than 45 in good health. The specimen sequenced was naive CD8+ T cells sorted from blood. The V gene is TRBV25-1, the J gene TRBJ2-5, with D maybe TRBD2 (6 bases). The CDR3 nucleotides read TGTGCCAGCAGTGAATATATAGGGGCGGGACAAGAGACCCAGTACTTC. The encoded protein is CASSEYIGAGQETQYF.